This T cell receptor (beta chain) was obtained from a study of T-cell reconstitution after alpha-beta-depleted transplantation in children. Study results and caveats: Alpha-beta T cells about two months after transplant reportedly derived from several hundred expanded graft clones. Surviving thymic progenitors and recipient T cells were the source of high TCRbeta diversity at day 60 in some patients.

The germline CDR1 and CDR2 sequences are SEHNR and FQNEAQ (reference sequence). There are 16 residues in the CDR3. V lost 1 base and J lost 2; bases outside the gene matches: 4. Comments on this clonotype: The target antigen is unknown.

TCRbeta library preparation incorporated unique molecular identifiers. MiXCR was run by TCRdb on the PCR reads, yielding one entry per CDR3 protein. The data contain roughly 400,000 distinct CDR3 sequences, approximately 41% of them singletons. The V gene is TRBV7-9, the J gene TRBJ2-1, with 8 bases aligning to TRBD2. The origin of this receptor is a girl aged 2 to 9 with aplastic anemia, due to receive a stem cell transplant. Sequenced here: PBMCs, sampled before TCRalphabeta/CD19-depleted stem cell transplant. CDR3 sequence reads: CASSLGSGNAYNEQFF. The DNA of the CDR3 is TGTGCCAGCAGCTTAGGTAGCGGGAACGCCTACAATGAGCAGTTCTTC.